This is a list of T cell receptor beta chains from one sample in a study of T cell responses to AZD1222 COVID-19 vaccine. The table came from immunoSEQ multiplex PCR; TCRdb's copy has only in-frame clones and leaves some out. This table holds some 110,000 clones, around 90% found once. Here the sequenced sample was peripheral blood, taken on day 0 of AZD1222 vaccination. The source of these receptors is an adult in good health. Both conserved end residues are part of each CDR3. The order of the fields is clone size, V gene, CDR3 length, D gene, J gene, CDR3 protein, CDR3 DNA. A D gene is named only where the DNA matches it firmly. Only some rows state a clone size, as once, few, many or a class for expanded clones.

clone size: -; V gene: TRBV24-1; CDR3 length: 16; D gene: TRBD2; J gene: TRBJ2-2; CDR3 protein: CATSDLASGTAGELFF; CDR3 DNA: TGTGCCACCAGTGATTTGGCTAGCGGGACCGCCGGGGAGCTGTTTTTT
clone size: -; V gene: TRBV27; CDR3 length: 16; D gene: -; J gene: TRBJ1-5; CDR3 protein: CASSLSSAVSNQPQHF; CDR3 DNA: TGTGCCAGCAGTTTATCGTCGGCAGTAAGCAATCAGCCCCAGCATTTT
clone size: -; V gene: TRBV27; CDR3 length: 12; D gene: -; J gene: TRBJ2-5; CDR3 protein: CASRGVSETQYF; CDR3 DNA: TGTGCCAGCAGAGGGGTATCAGAGACCCAGTACTTC
clone size: -; V gene: TRBV3-1/TRBV3-2; CDR3 length: 14; D gene: TRBD2; J gene: TRBJ2-7; CDR3 protein: CASSSLAGAYEQYF; CDR3 DNA: TGTGCCAGCAGCAGTCTAGCGGGGGCCTACGAGCAGTACTTC
clone size: -; V gene: TRBV19; CDR3 length: 15; D gene: TRBD1; J gene: TRBJ1-5; CDR3 protein: CASSSGTGDNQPQHF; CDR3 DNA: TGTGCCAGTAGTTCCGGGACAGGGGACAATCAGCCCCAGCATTTT
clone size: -; V gene: TRBV11-3; CDR3 length: 14; D gene: -; J gene: TRBJ2-7; CDR3 protein: CASSLPHGRGEQYF; CDR3 DNA: TGTGCCAGCAGCTTACCCCATGGAAGGGGGGAGCAGTACTTC
clone size: once; V gene: TRBV16; CDR3 length: 15; D gene: -; J gene: TRBJ2-1; CDR3 protein: CASSQSSGNTNEQFF; CDR3 DNA: TGTGCCAGCAGCCAATCATCCGGGAACACCAATGAGCAGTTCTTC
clone size: -; V gene: TRBV28; CDR3 length: 17; D gene: -; J gene: TRBJ2-5; CDR3 protein: CASSLLTYRGNQETQYF; CDR3 DNA: TGTGCCAGCAGCCTTTTAACGTATAGGGGAAATCAAGAGACCCAGTACTTC
clone size: -; V gene: TRBV16; CDR3 length: 15; D gene: -; J gene: TRBJ2-3; CDR3 protein: CASSQFPDSTDTQYF; CDR3 DNA: TGTGCCAGCAGCCAATTTCCCGATAGCACAGATACGCAGTATTTT
clone size: -; V gene: TRBV24-1; CDR3 length: 16; D gene: TRBD1; J gene: TRBJ1-1; CDR3 protein: CATSDSRLDRKDEAFF; CDR3 DNA: TGTGCCACCAGTGATAGTCGGTTGGACAGGAAAGATGAAGCTTTCTTT
clone size: -; V gene: TRBV5-1; CDR3 length: 16; D gene: TRBD1; J gene: TRBJ2-7; CDR3 protein: CASSERTGAGSYEQYF; CDR3 DNA: TGCGCCAGCAGCGAAAGGACAGGGGCGGGGTCCTACGAGCAGTACTTC
clone size: -; V gene: TRBV7-8; CDR3 length: 15; D gene: TRBD1; J gene: TRBJ1-5; CDR3 protein: CASSLGRTGNQPQHF; CDR3 DNA: TGTGCCAGCAGCTTAGGAAGGACAGGGAATCAGCCCCAGCATTTT
clone size: -; V gene: TRBV11-2; CDR3 length: 14; D gene: TRBD1; J gene: TRBJ1-6; CDR3 protein: CASSPTGLRSPLHF; CDR3 DNA: TGTGCCAGCAGCCCGACAGGGCTGAGATCACCCCTCCACTTT